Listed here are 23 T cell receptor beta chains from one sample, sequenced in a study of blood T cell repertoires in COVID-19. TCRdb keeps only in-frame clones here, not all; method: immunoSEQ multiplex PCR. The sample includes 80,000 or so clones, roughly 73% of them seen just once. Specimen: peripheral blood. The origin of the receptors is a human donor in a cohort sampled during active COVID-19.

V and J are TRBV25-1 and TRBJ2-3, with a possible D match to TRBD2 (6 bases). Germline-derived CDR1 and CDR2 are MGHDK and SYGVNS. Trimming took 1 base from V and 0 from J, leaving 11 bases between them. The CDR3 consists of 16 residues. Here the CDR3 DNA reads TGTGCCAGCAGTGAATCTGCGGGGCGAAGCACAGATACGCAGTATTTT. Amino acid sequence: CASSESAGRSTDTQYF.

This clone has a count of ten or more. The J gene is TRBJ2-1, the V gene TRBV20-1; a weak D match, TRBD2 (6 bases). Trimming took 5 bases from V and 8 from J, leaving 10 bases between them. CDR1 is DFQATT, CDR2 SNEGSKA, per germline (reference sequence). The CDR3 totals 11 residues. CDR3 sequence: CSASKRDEQFF. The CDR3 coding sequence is TGCAGTGCTTCTAAGCGGGATGAGCAGTTCTTC.

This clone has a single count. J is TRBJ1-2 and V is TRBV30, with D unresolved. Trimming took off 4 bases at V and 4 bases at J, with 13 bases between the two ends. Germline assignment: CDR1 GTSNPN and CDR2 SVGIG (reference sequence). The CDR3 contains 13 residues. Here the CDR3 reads CAWIPQAGYGYTF. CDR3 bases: TGTGCCTGGATTCCCCAGGCTGGCTATGGCTACACCTTC. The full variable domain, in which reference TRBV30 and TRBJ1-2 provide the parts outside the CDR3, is SQTIHQWPATLVQPVGSPLSLECTVEGTSNPNLYWYRQAAGRGLQLLFYSVGIGQISSEVPQNLSASRPQDRQFILSSKKLLLSDSGFYLCAWIPQAGYGYTFGSGTRLTVV.

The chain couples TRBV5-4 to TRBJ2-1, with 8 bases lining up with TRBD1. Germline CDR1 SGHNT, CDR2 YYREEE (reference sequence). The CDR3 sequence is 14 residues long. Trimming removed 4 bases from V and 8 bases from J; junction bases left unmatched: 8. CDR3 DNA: TGTGCCAGCAGCGGGATGGACAGGGACCATGAGCAGTTCTTC. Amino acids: CASSGMDRDHEQFF.

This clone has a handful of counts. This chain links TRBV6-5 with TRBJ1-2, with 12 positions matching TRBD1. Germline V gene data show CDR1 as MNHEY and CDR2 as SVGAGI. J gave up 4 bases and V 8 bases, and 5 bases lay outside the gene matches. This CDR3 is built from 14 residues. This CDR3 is CASGGQGAVYGYTF. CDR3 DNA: TGTGCCAGCGGGGGACAGGGGGCGGTCTATGGCTACACCTTC.

The CDR3 DNA reads TGTGCCGTAAGCGGGACCCAAGAGACCCAGTACTTC. Protein sequence: CAVSGTQETQYF. V gene TRBV10-3 combines with J gene TRBJ2-5; 7 bases are a match to TRBD2. J was trimmed by 1 base and V by 11 bases; bases with no gene match: 4. CDR1 and CDR2 from the germline V gene are ENHRY and SYGVKD. CDR3 length: 12 amino acids.

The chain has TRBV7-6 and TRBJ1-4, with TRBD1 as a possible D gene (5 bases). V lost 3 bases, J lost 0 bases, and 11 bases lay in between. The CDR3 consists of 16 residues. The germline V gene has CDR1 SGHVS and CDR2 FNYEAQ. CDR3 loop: CASSFSETATNEKLFF. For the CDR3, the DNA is TGTGCCAGCAGCTTTTCCGAGACAGCAACTAATGAAAAACTGTTTTTT.

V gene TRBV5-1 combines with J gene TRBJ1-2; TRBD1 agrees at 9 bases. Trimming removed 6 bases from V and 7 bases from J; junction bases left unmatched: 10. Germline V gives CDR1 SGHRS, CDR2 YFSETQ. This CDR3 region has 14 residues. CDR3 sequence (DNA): TGCGCCAGCACCCCCGACAGGGGGGGAGGTGGCTACACCTTC. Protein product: CASTPDRGGGGYTF.

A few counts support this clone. Here the CDR3 DNA reads TGTGCCAGCGGGAATCAGGGGGCGAGCACTGAAGCTTTCTTT. As protein: CASGNQGASTEAFF. The chain joins TRBV27 to TRBJ1-1, with 8 positions matching TRBD1. The V and J ends lost 8 bases and 4 bases, in that order; junction bases with no gene match: 9. The germline V gene encodes CDR1 MNHEY and CDR2 SMNVEV (reference sequence). There are 14 residues in the CDR3.

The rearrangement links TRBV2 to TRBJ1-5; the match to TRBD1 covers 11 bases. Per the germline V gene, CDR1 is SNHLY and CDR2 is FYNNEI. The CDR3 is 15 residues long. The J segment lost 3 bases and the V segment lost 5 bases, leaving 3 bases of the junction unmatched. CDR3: CASSRDRGNNQPQHF. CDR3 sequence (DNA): TGTGCCAGCAGTCGGGACAGGGGGAACAATCAGCCCCAGCATTTT.

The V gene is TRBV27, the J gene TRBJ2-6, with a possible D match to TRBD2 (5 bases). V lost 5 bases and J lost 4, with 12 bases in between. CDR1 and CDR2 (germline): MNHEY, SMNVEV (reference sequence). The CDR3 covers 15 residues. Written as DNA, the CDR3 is TGTGCCAGCAGTACCCGGGGAGCCGGGGCCAACGTCCTGACTTTC. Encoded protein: CASSTRGAGANVLTF.

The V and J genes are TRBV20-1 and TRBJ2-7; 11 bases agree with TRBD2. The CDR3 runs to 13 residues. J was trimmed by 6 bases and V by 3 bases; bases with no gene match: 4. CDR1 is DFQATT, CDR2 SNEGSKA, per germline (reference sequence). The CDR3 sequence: CSASSGGALEQYF. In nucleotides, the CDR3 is TGCAGTGCTAGTAGCGGGGGGGCCCTCGAGCAGTACTTC.

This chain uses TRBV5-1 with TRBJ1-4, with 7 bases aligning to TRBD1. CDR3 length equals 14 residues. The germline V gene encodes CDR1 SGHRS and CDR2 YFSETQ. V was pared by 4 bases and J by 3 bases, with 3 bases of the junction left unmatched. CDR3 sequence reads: CASSGTAPNEKLFF. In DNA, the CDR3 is TGCGCCAGCAGCGGGACAGCTCCTAATGAAAAACTGTTTTTT.

The CDR3 DNA is TGTGCCAGCAGCAAACAGGGAAGCAATCAGCCCCAGCATTTT. This codes for CASSKQGSNQPQHF. This chain joins TRBV7-2 and TRBJ1-5, with D possibly TRBD1 on 6 matching bases. The CDR3 is 14 residues long. Between the trimmed V and J ends, which lost 5 bases and 1 base, there was a span of 9 bases. Looked up from germline, CDR1 is SGHTA and CDR2 is FQGNSA.

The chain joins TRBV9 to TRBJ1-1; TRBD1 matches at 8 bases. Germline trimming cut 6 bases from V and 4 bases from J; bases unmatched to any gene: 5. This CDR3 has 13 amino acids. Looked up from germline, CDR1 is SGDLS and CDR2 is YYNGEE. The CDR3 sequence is CASNPGQGTEAFF. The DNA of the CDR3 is TGTGCCAGCAACCCTGGACAGGGCACTGAAGCTTTCTTT. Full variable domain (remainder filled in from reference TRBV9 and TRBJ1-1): DSGVTQTPKHLITATGQRVTLRCSPRSGDLSVYWYQQSLDQGLQFLIQYYNGEERAKGNILERFSAQQFPDLHSELNLSSLELGDSALYFCASNPGQGTEAFFGQGTRLTVV.

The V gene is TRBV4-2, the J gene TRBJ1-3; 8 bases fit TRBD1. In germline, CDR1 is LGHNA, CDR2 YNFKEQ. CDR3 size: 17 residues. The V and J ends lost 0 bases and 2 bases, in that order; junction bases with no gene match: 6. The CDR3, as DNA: TGTGCCAGCAGCCAAGATAGGGGCAGGGGGCCTGGAAACACCATATATTTT. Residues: CASSQDRGRGPGNTIYF.

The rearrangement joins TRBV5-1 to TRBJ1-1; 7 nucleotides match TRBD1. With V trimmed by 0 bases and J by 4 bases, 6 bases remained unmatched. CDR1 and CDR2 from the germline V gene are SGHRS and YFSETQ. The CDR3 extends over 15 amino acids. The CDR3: CASSLVAGGGTEAFF. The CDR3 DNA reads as TGCGCCAGCAGCTTGGTGGCAGGGGGAGGCACTGAAGCTTTCTTT.

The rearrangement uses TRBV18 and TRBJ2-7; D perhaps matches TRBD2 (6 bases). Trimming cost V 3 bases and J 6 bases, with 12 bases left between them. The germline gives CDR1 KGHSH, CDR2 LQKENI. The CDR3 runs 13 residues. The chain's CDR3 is CASSPLTSLEQYF. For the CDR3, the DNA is TGTGCCAGCTCACCCTTGACTAGTCTCGAGCAGTACTTC.

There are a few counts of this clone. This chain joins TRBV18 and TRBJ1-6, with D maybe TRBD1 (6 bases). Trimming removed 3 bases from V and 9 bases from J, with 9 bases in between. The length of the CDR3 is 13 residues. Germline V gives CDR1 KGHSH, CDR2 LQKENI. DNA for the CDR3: TGTGCCAGCTCACCGGAACAGGGTTCACCCCTCCACTTT. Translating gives CASSPEQGSPLHF.

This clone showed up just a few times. The CDR3 DNA follows: TGTGCCTGGGCTTGGGGAGATAGCAATCAGCCCCAGCATTTT. Residues: CAWAWGDSNQPQHF. J is TRBJ1-5 and V is TRBV30; no firm D call. V was trimmed by 5 bases and J by 0 bases, leaving 11 bases between them. Germline V gene sequence: CDR1 GTSNPN, CDR2 SVGIG (reference sequence). The CDR3 totals 14 residues.

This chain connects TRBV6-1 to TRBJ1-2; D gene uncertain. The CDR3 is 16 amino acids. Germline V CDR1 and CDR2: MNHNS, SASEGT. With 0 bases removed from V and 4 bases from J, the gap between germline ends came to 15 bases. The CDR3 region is CASSEALRQAPYGYTF. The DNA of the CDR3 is TGTGCCAGCAGTGAAGCGCTTCGTCAGGCCCCCTATGGCTACACCTTC.

The CDR3 protein is CATSSGPLHYGYTF. CDR3 in DNA: TGTGCCACTTCGTCAGGGCCTCTCCACTATGGCTACACCTTC. The V call is TRBV5-5, the J call TRBJ1-2; D may be TRBD1 (5 bases). V lost 9 bases, J lost 3 bases, and 18 bases lay in between. Germline V CDR1 and CDR2: SGHKS, YYEKEE (reference sequence). CDR3 length equals 14 residues.

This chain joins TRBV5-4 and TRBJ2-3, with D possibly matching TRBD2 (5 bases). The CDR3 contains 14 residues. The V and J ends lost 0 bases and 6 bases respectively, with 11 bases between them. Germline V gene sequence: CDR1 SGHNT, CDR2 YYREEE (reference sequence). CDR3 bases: TGTGCCAGCAGCTTGGGAGGACTCCCGGATACGCAGTATTTT. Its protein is CASSLGGLPDTQYF.